Listed below are T cell receptor beta chains from one sample, sequenced in a study of blood T cell repertoires in COVID-19. Clones were sequenced by immunoSEQ multiplex PCR, and TCRdb holds only the in-frame ones, with some missing. The sample contains 86,000 or so clones, roughly 86% of which appear only once. Material: peripheral blood. The receptors originated from a man in his forties or fifties with active or convalescent COVID-19. CDR3s leave out the opening cysteine and the closing phenylalanine or tryptophan. Fields, in order: D gene, V gene, CDR3 protein. The D gene is left open where the match is weak.

D gene: -; V gene: TRBV3-1/TRBV3-2; CDR3 protein: ASSQGRGSYGYT
D gene: -; V gene: TRBV5-1; CDR3 protein: ASSRDSQGHEQF
D gene: -; V gene: TRBV7-8; CDR3 protein: ASSLRRLNYGYT
D gene: -; V gene: TRBV7-2; CDR3 protein: ASSLLRSGPQETQY
D gene: TRBD2; V gene: TRBV6-2/TRBV6-3; CDR3 protein: ASSPGGFSYEQY
D gene: TRBD2; V gene: TRBV19; CDR3 protein: ASSVSSGGTDTQY
D gene: -; V gene: TRBV5-6; CDR3 protein: ASSLFYRGANQAQY
D gene: TRBD1; V gene: TRBV10-3; CDR3 protein: AIIGQGSTEAF
D gene: TRBD1; V gene: TRBV6-2/TRBV6-3; CDR3 protein: ASSYLGQGNYGYT
D gene: TRBD2; V gene: TRBV7-9; CDR3 protein: ASTPILAGGDQY
D gene: -; V gene: TRBV27; CDR3 protein: ASSLTVGVTQY
D gene: -; V gene: TRBV19; CDR3 protein: ASSMRGLSSGNTIY
D gene: -; V gene: TRBV10-3; CDR3 protein: AISERGGGETQY
D gene: TRBD1; V gene: TRBV30; CDR3 protein: AWSVDRGVLAIGAF
D gene: TRBD1; V gene: TRBV24-1; CDR3 protein: ATSDPGQGREKLF
D gene: -; V gene: TRBV5-1; CDR3 protein: ASSLDTQETQY
D gene: -; V gene: TRBV3-1/TRBV3-2; CDR3 protein: ASSQEGMALGGYT
D gene: -; V gene: TRBV30; CDR3 protein: ALRRSRQLDSPLH
D gene: TRBD1; V gene: TRBV7-9; CDR3 protein: ASSATGNQPQH
D gene: TRBD1; V gene: TRBV19; CDR3 protein: ASSVQGTDQETQY
D gene: TRBD1; V gene: TRBV27; CDR3 protein: ASSLRDRGDNEQF
D gene: TRBD1; V gene: TRBV30; CDR3 protein: AWSGGQANQPQH
D gene: TRBD1; V gene: TRBV5-8; CDR3 protein: ASRYRQGSMNTEAF
D gene: TRBD1; V gene: TRBV6-5; CDR3 protein: ASSYEGAGYGYT